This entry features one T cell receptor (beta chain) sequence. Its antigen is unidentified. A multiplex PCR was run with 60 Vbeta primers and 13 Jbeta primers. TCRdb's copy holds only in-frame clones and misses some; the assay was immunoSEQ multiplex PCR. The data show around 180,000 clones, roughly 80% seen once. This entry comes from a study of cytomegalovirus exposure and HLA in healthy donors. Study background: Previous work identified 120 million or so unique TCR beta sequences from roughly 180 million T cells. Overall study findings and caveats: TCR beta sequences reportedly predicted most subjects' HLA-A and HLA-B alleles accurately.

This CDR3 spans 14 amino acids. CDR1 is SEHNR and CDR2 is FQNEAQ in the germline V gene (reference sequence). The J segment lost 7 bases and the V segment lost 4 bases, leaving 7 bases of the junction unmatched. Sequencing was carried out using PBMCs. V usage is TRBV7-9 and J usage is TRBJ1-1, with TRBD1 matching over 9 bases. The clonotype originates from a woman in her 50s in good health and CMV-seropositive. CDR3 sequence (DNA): TGTGCCAGCAGCTCCCCCCGGGACAGGGATGAAGCTTTCTTT. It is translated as CASSSPRDRDEAFF.